Listed below are T cell receptor beta chains from one sample, sequenced in a study of cytomegalovirus exposure and HLA in healthy donors. The table came from immunoSEQ multiplex PCR; TCRdb's copy has only in-frame clones and leaves some out. The sample yields around 180,000 clones, 75% to 90% seen once. Source material: PBMCs. Receptors were obtained from a boy between 2 and 10 years old in good health and CMV-seronegative. CDR3s include the opening cysteine and the closing phenylalanine or tryptophan. The D gene is left open where the match is weak. Some rows have no size entry. The others give once, few or many, or a class for an expanded clone.

-,TRBJ1-2,-,TRBV28,TGTGCCAGCAGTTCACCAACCTCACAGGCTAACTATGGCTACACCTTC,CASSSPTSQANYGYTF
-,TRBJ1-3,-,TRBV5-1,TGCGCCAGCAGCGGAAGGGGCGAGGCGGGGAAGTCAGCCTCAACGGCTGGAAACACCATATATTTT,CASSGRGEAGKSASTAGNTIYF
-,TRBJ2-3,-,TRBV7-3,TGTGCCAGCAGCTTACTGGGGGCCCCAGATACGCAGTATTTT,CASSLLGAPDTQYF
-,TRBJ2-3,TRBD1,TRBV28,TGTGCCAGCAGGGGGACGGGACAGGGTCTCGCGGATACGCAGTATTTT,CASRGTGQGLADTQYF
-,TRBJ2-7,TRBD2,TRBV30,TGTGCCTGGACCTTAGGGGGACTAGCGTACGAGCAGTACTTC,CAWTLGGLAYEQYF
-,TRBJ2-2,TRBD1,TRBV6-4,TGTGCCAGCAGCGGACAGGGAGAATCTTCTGGCGGGGAGCTGTTTTTT,CASSGQGESSGGELFF
-,TRBJ2-1,TRBD2,TRBV7-9,TGTGCGGCGGGAGGTTTGCAGAATGAGCAGTTCTTC,CAAGGLQNEQFF
-,TRBJ1-2,-,TRBV5-1,TGCGCCAGCAGCTTAACAGGGGGCTACACCTTC,CASSLTGGYTF
-,TRBJ2-7,-,TRBV7-6,TGTGCCAGCAGCTTAGAAGGGAGCTCCTACGAGCAGTACTTC,CASSLEGSSYEQYF
-,TRBJ1-6,TRBD1,TRBV5-4,TGTGCCAGCAGCTCGGGACAGGGGGCGAATCCCCTCCACTTT,CASSSGQGANPLHF
-,TRBJ1-1,-,TRBV2,TGTGCCACACTGCGAGCCACTGAAGCTTTCTTT,CATLRATEAFF
few,TRBJ1-5,-,TRBV28,TGTGCCAGCAGTTTCGTGACAGCCTCCAATCAGCCCCAGCATTTT,CASSFVTASNQPQHF
-,TRBJ2-4,TRBD2,TRBV6-5,TGTGCCAGCAGTTACCTAGCGGGGGGAAACATTCAGTACTTC,CASSYLAGGNIQYF
-,TRBJ1-2,-,TRBV2,TGTGCCAGCAGTGAAGAGACAGCAATTGGCTACACCTTC,CASSEETAIGYTF
-,TRBJ2-2,-,TRBV27,TGTGCCAGCAATTCTCGCAGGGGACACGGGGAGCTGTTTTTT,CASNSRRGHGELFF
-,TRBJ1-1,-,TRBV5-5,TGTGCCAGCAGCCAGGACAGTGGCAGGACTGAAGCTTTCTTT,CASSQDSGRTEAFF
few,TRBJ2-7,-,TRBV4-2,TGTGCCAGCAGCCAAGAACGGTGGAGTGACTACGAGCAGTACTTC,CASSQERWSDYEQYF
few,TRBJ2-2,-,TRBV5-1,TGCGCCAGCAGCTTGGGGACAGCTAACACCGGGGAGCTGTTTTTT,CASSLGTANTGELFF
-,TRBJ1-6,-,TRBV28,TGTGCCAGCAGTTCGACAGTCCCATACCTCCACTTT,CASSSTVPYLHF
-,TRBJ2-3,TRBD1,TRBV19,TGTGCCAGTAGTAGGAGACAGGGCCTCACAGATACGCAGTATTTT,CASSRRQGLTDTQYF
-,TRBJ1-5,-,TRBV6-5,TGTGCCAGCAGTGGCGGGGGTAGCAACCAGCCCCAGCATTTT,CASSGGGSNQPQHF
-,TRBJ2-3,TRBD2,TRBV28,TGTGCCAGCAGTCTCCCCCTAGCGGGGGGCACAGATACGCAGTATTTT,CASSLPLAGGTDTQYF
-,TRBJ1-1,-,TRBV18,TGTGCCAGCTCACAACTGGGACGGGAGACTGAAGCTTTCTTT,CASSQLGRETEAFF
few,TRBJ2-7,TRBD1,TRBV5-6,TGTGCCAGCAGCTGGGACAGCTCCTACGAGCAGTACTTC,CASSWDSSYEQYF
-,TRBJ2-4,TRBD1,TRBV6-1,TGTGCCAGCAGTGAAGCGGGGACAGGGGGCATCATTCAGTACTTC,CASSEAGTGGIIQYF
-,TRBJ2-2,-,TRBV11-2,TGTGCCAGCAGCTATCGGGCCAGGGAGAACACCGGGGAGCTGTTTTTT,CASSYRARENTGELFF
-,TRBJ2-3,TRBD1,TRBV5-1,TGCGCCAGCAGCGTCGGACAGGGCCCAGATACGCAGTATTTT,CASSVGQGPDTQYF
once,TRBJ2-1,TRBD2,TRBV2,TGTGCCAGCAGTGAACGGGCGGGAGGTCTTTATGAGCAGTTCTTC,CASSERAGGLYEQFF
-,TRBJ2-7,-,TRBV5-1,TGCGCCAGCAGCTCCCAGGGTGGGTACGAGCAGTACTTC,CASSSQGGYEQYF
-,TRBJ1-2,TRBD1,TRBV4-1,TGCGCCAGCAGCCAGACGGGACAGAAGAGCCATGGCTACACCTTC,CASSQTGQKSHGYTF
-,TRBJ2-3,-,TRBV28,TGTGCCAGCAGCACGGTACAGGCGGAGGGGGATACGCAGTATTTT,CASSTVQAEGDTQYF
-,TRBJ2-3,-,TRBV9,TGTGCCTCAGGGGCCTCCAGCACAGATACGCAGTATTTT,CASGASSTDTQYF
-,TRBJ1-4,TRBD1,TRBV7-9,TGTTCCAGCAGCAATCGACAGGGTGGCGAAAAACTGTTTTTT,CSSSNRQGGEKLFF
-,TRBJ1-1,-,TRBV9,TGTGCCAGCACCGAATCCGGGGTTGGGTACACTGAAGCTTTCTTT,CASTESGVGYTEAFF
-,TRBJ1-5,-,TRBV19,TGTGCCAGTAGTCCCCAGGATCTGAGCAATCAGCCCCAGCATTTT,CASSPQDLSNQPQHF
-,TRBJ2-3,-,TRBV11-2,TGTGCCAGCAGCTTAGTGACAGGGAGGCCAGATACGCAGTATTTT,CASSLVTGRPDTQYF
-,TRBJ1-4,TRBD1,TRBV28,TGTGCCAGCAGTTTAAAGGTGGGACAGAATGAAAAACTGTTTTTT,CASSLKVGQNEKLFF
-,TRBJ1-4,-,TRBV25-1,TGTGCCAGCAGTGCTCGGGTTAGTGAAAAACTGTTTTTT,CASSARVSEKLFF
-,TRBJ2-2,TRBD1,TRBV6-1,TGTGCCAGCAGTTCCCGACAGGGCAGTTACGGGGAGCTGTTTTTT,CASSSRQGSYGELFF
-,TRBJ1-1,TRBD1,TRBV6-5,TGTGCCAGCAGTCCGGACAGGGGGAAGACTGAAGCTTTCTTT,CASSPDRGKTEAFF
-,TRBJ1-4,-,TRBV2,TGTGCCAGCAGTGAAGTGGGGGGGAGCCCAACTAATGAAAAACTGTTTTTT,CASSEVGGSPTNEKLFF
-,TRBJ1-2,-,TRBV7-8,TGTGCCAGCAGCTTAGCGCGCGTACTCTCAGGCTATGGCTACACCTTC,CASSLARVLSGYGYTF